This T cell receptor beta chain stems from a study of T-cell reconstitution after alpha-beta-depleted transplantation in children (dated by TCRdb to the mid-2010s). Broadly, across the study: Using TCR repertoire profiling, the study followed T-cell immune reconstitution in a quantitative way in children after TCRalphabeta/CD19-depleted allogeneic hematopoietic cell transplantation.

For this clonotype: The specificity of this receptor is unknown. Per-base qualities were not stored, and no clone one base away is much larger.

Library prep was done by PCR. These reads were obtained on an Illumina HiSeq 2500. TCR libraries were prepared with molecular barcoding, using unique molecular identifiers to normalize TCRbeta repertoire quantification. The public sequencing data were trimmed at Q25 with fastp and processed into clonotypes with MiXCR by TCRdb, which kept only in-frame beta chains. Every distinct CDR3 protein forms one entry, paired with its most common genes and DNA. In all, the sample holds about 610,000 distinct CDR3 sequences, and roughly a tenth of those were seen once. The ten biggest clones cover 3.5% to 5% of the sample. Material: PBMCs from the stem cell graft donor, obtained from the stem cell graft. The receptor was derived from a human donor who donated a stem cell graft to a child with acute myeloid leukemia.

The bases read TGTGCCAGCAGTTACTCCACGGTTCCCGGGGGGCGGGAGACCCAGTACTTC. It translates as CASSYSTVPGGRETQYF. The V and J segments used are TRBV6-5 and TRBJ2-5, and possibly TRBD2, on 7 matching bases. V lost 0 bases and J lost 5 bases; the stretch between them is 19 bases long. The CDR3 numbers 17 residues from cysteine through phenylalanine. Only the CDR3 DNA stays, 51 bases, in frame from base 1. The germline V gene gives CDR1 as MNHEY and CDR2 as SVGAGI.